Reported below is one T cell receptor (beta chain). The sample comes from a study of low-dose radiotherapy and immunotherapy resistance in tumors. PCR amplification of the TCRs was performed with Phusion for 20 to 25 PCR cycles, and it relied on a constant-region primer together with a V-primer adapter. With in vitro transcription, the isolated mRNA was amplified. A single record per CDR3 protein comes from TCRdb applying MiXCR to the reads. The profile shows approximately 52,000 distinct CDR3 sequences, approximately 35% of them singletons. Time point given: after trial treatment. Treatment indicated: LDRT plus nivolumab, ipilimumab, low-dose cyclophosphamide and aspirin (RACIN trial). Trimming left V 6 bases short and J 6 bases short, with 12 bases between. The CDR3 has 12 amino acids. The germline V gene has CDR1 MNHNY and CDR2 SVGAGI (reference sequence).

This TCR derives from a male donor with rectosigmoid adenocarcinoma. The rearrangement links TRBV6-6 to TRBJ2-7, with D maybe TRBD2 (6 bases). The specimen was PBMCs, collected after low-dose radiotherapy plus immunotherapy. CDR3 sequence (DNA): TGTGCCAGCAGCGGGAGTTGGTCCGAGCAGTACTTC. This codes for CASSGSWSEQYF.